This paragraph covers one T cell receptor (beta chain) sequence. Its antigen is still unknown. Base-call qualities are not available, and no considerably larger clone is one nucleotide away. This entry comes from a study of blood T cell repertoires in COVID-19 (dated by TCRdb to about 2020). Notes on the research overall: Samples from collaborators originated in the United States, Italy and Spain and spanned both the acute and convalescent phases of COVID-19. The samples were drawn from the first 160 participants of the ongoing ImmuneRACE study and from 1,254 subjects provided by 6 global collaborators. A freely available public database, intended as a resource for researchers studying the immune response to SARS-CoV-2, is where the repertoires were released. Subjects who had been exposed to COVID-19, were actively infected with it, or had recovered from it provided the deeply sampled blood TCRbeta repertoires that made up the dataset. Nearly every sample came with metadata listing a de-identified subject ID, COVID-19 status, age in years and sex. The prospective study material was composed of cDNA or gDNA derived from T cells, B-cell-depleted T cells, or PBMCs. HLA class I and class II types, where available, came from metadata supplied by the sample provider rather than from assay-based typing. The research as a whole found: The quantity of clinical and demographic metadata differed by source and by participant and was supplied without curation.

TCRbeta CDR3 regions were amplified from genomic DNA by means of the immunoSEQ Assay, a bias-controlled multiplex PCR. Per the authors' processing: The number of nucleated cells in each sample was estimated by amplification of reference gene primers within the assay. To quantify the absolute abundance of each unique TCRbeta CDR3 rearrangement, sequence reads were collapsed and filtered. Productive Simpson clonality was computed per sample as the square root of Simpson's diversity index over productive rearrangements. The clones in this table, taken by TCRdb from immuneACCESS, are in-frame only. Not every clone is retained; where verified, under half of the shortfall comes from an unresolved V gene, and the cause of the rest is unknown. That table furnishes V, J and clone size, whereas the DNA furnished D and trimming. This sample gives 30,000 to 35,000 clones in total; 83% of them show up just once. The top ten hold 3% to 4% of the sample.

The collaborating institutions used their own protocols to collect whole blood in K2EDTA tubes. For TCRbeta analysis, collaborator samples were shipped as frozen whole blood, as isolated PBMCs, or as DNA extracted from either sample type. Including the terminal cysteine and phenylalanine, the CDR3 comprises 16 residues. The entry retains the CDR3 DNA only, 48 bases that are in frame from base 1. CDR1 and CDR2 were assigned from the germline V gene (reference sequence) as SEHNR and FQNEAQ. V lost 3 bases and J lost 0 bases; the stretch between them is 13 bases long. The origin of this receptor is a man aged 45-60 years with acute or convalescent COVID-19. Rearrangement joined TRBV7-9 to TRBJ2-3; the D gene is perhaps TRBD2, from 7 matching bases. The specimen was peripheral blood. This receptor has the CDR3 CASSFYGGPSTDTQYF. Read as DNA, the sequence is TGTGCCAGCAGCTTCTACGGGGGGCCAAGCACAGATACGCAGTATTTT.